This passage covers 31 T cell receptor beta chains from one sample sequenced in a study of shared clonotypes between healthy human individuals. Measured with immunoSEQ multiplex PCR; TCRdb has only the in-frame clones, and not every one. The sample includes about 460,000 clones, 70% to 80% seen only once; the top ten take approximately 12%. What was sequenced was PBMCs. The receptors stem from a middle-aged woman in good health. Some clones in this sample may be carry-over from other donors' samples.

This clone has a single count. J is TRBJ2-2 and V is TRBV20-1; no firm D call. The length of the CDR3 is 11 residues. V gave up 3 bases and J gave up 6 bases, with 5 bases separating them. Germline V lookup: CDR1 DFQATT, CDR2 SNEGSKA (reference sequence). The CDR3 DNA is TGCAGTGCTAGGCAGGCCGGGGAGCTGTTTTTT. Translated: CSARQAGELFF.

Concerning this clone: Other DNA variants within this sample encode the same CDR3. The chain carries TRBV7-2 and TRBJ1-4; unclear D gene. The V end was cut by 1 base, the J end by 2 bases, with 2 bases between. The CDR3 totals 13 residues. Germline loops: CDR1 SGHTA, CDR2 FQGNSA. The CDR3 loop reads CASSLVTNEKLFF. The CDR3 DNA is TGTGCCAGCAGCTTAGTTACTAATGAAAAACTGTTTTTT.

This clone has at least ten counts. CDR3 loop: CASSWSGTAEYGYTF. For the CDR3, the DNA is TGTGCCAGCAGTTGGTCCGGGACGGCAGAATATGGCTACACCTTC. The rearrangement links TRBV6-1 to TRBJ1-2, with D perhaps matching TRBD1 (5 bases). Trimming cost V 5 bases and J 5 bases, with 18 bases left between them. Germline V gives CDR1 MNHNS, CDR2 SASEGT. This CDR3 region has 15 residues.

The genes are TRBV7-3 and TRBJ2-3; TRBD2 matches at 7 bases. Germline trimming cut 6 bases from V and 0 bases from J; bases unmatched to any gene: 6. The CDR3 sequence is 15 residues long. The germline V gene encodes CDR1 SGHTA and CDR2 FQGTGA. CDR3 coding DNA: TGTGCCAGCAGTTCCAGCGGGACTAGCACAGATACGCAGTATTTT. Its protein product is CASSSSGTSTDTQYF.

This clone was seen ten or more times. The chain employs TRBV5-1 and TRBJ2-5; D possibly corresponds to TRBD1 (5 bases). Trimming took off 5 bases at V and 2 bases at J, with 10 bases between the two ends. The CDR3 consists of 13 residues. CDR1 SGHRS and CDR2 YFSETQ come from the germline V gene. The CDR3 DNA reads as TGCGCCAGCAGTTGGACACAGCAAGAGACCCAGTACTTC. This translates into CASSWTQQETQYF.

The chain carries TRBV30 and TRBJ1-2, with D perhaps matching TRBD1 (5 bases). Per germline, CDR1 GTSNPN and CDR2 SVGIG (reference sequence). The CDR3 totals 10 residues. The CDR3 spells CGWGNYGYTF. CDR3 in DNA: TGTGGTTGGGGGAACTATGGCTACACCTTC.

Turning to this clone: This CDR3 fails to terminate in the conserved phenylalanine or tryptophan, so it likely reflects a read error. J is TRBJ1-5 and V is TRBV11-2; maybe TRBD1 (5 bases). Germline V CDR1 and CDR2: SGHAT, FQNNGV. The CDR3 consists of 15 residues. In DNA, the CDR3 is TGTGCCAGTAGCTTAGGCGGCGGGGCCAATCAGCCCCAGCATTCT. Its protein product is CASSLGGGANQPQHS.

The chain couples TRBV4-2 to TRBJ2-7; 12 nucleotides line up with TRBD2. In germline, CDR1 is LGHNA, CDR2 YNFKEQ. The length of the CDR3 is 16 residues. With 0 bases clipped from V and 1 base from J, the junction kept 1 base outside the gene matches. The CDR3 DNA reads TGTGCCAGCAGCCAAGAAACTAGCGGGAGGTCCTACGAGCAGTACTTC. Protein product: CASSQETSGRSYEQYF.

The chain has TRBV21-1 and TRBJ2-7; TRBD2, the D gene given by the table, was not confirmed from the DNA. TRBV21-1 corresponds to a pseudogene. The CDR3 is 16 amino acids. The CDR3 reads CASSSRRGRARDEQYF. The CDR3, as DNA: TGTGCCAGCAGCTCCCGGAGAGGGAGGGCCCGGGACGAGCAGTACTTC.

The rearrangement joins TRBV29-1 to TRBJ2-7, with D maybe TRBD1 (6 bases). Trimming pared 6 bases from V and 4 bases from J, leaving 19 bases between. Germline CDR1 is SQVTM and CDR2 is ANQGSEA. This CDR3 has 14 amino acids. The CDR3 region has the DNA TGCAGCGTCGCAGGGGTCGGAGCAAAATACGAGCAGTACTTC. Encoded protein: CSVAGVGAKYEQYF.

This clone was seen once. The V and J genes are TRBV19 and TRBJ1-5; tentative D call: TRBD1 (6 bases). Looked up from germline, CDR1 is LNHDA and CDR2 is SQIVND (reference sequence). CDR3 length: 15 amino acids. V lost 5 bases and J lost 2, with 13 bases in between. The CDR3 region is CASSLQAGGNQPQHF. CDR3 nucleotides: TGTGCCAGTAGTCTCCAGGCAGGGGGCAATCAGCCCCAGCATTTT.

About this clone: This probably arose from a read error, given a far larger clone one base away. The chain joins TRBV5-1 to TRBJ2-1; TRBD1 matches 9 bases. The CDR3 has 15 amino acids. CDR1 and CDR2 (germline): SGHRS, YFSETQ. Trimming took 4 bases from V and 6 from J; bases not matched to a gene: 8. DNA for the CDR3: TGCGCCAGCAGCGATACAGGGGGCACCTGCAATGAGCAGTTCTTC. Its translation: CASSDTGGTCNEQFF.

The chain employs TRBV10-3 and TRBJ2-7; 8 nucleotides match TRBD1. CDR1 and CDR2 (germline): ENHRY, SYGVKD. The CDR3 extends over 16 amino acids. J was trimmed by 0 bases and V by 1 base; bases with no gene match: 5. The CDR3 DNA reads as TGTGCCATCAGTGAGTTCACAGGGGGGAGCTCCTACGAGCAGTACTTC. Its translation: CAISEFTGGSSYEQYF.

The chain has TRBV5-1 and TRBJ2-7; TRBD1 is a possible D gene (6 bases). CDR3 size: 14 residues. V lost 6 bases to trimming and J lost 0 bases, with 13 bases between them. Germline CDR1 is SGHRS and CDR2 is YFSETQ. CDR3 sequence: CASTTGMGSYEQYF. DNA of the CDR3: TGCGCCAGCACCACAGGGATGGGCTCCTACGAGCAGTACTTC. Looking up the rest from reference TRBV5-1 and TRBJ2-7 gives the full variable domain: KAGVTQTPRYLIKTRGQQVTLSCSPISGHRSVSWYQQTPGQGLQFLFEYFSETQRNKGNFPGRFSGRQFSNSRSEMNVSTLELGDSALYLCASTTGMGSYEQYFGPGTRLTVT.

This clone came up many times. The chain has TRBV28 and TRBJ2-4; TRBD1 matches 10 bases. Looked up from germline, CDR1 is MDHEN and CDR2 is SYDVKM. CDR3 length: 16 residues. Unmatched junction bases numbered 9, after V lost 7 bases and J lost 3 bases. CDR3 region: CASNTPGQGSKNIQYF. CDR3 DNA sequence: TGTGCCAGCAACACACCGGGACAGGGGAGCAAAAACATTCAGTACTTC.

To note about this clone: A read error is the likely source, as a far larger clone sits one nucleotide away. The V call is TRBV11-2, the J call TRBJ1-1, with TRBD1 identical over 8 bases. Germline loops: CDR1 SGHAT, CDR2 FQNNGV. CDR3 length: 13 amino acids. This chain's CDR3 is CASSSQGDTEASF. CDR3 nucleotides: TGTGCCAGCAGCTCACAGGGGGACACTGAAGCTTCCTTT.

On this clone: The likely explanation is a read error, given a far larger clone one base away. This sample includes further DNA sequences coding for the same CDR3. The gene calls are TRBV30 and TRBJ1-4; no firm D call. CDR3 length: 13 amino acids. From germline, CDR1 is GTSNPN and CDR2 SVGIG (reference sequence). The CDR3 loop is CAWMPGTNEKLFF. The CDR3 DNA sequence: TGTGCCTGGATGCCGGGAACTAATGAAAAACTGTTTTTC.

The rearrangement links TRBV5-1 to TRBJ2-7, with 10 positions matching TRBD2. In germline, CDR1 is SGHRS, CDR2 YFSETQ. V lost 0 bases, J lost 0 bases, and 12 bases stayed unmatched. The CDR3 extends over 19 amino acids. Here the CDR3 reads CASSLGLAGGHTYSYEQYF. The CDR3 DNA sequence: TGCGCCAGCAGCTTGGGGTTAGCGGGAGGCCATACGTACTCCTACGAGCAGTACTTC. Combining the CDR3 with reference TRBV5-1 and TRBJ2-7 gives the whole variable domain KAGVTQTPRYLIKTRGQQVTLSCSPISGHRSVSWYQQTPGQGLQFLFEYFSETQRNKGNFPGRFSGRQFSNSRSEMNVSTLELGDSALYLCASSLGLAGGHTYSYEQYFGPGTRLTVT.

This clone occurred many times. The same CDR3 arises from other DNA sequences in this sample as well. V usage is TRBV6-5 and J usage is TRBJ1-4, with D maybe TRBD1 (5 bases). CDR1 and CDR2 (germline): MNHEY, SVGAGI. Trimming removed 1 base at V and 8 bases at J, with 11 bases between. The CDR3 loop spans 14 amino acids. The CDR3 here is CASSYFDRGEKLFF. The DNA for the CDR3 is TGTGCCAGCAGTTACTTCGACCGGGGGGAAAAACTGTTTTTT.

The rearrangement links TRBV11-2 to TRBJ2-1; maybe TRBD2 (5 bases). CDR3 size: 16 residues. Trimming took off 0 bases at V and 2 bases at J, with 11 bases between the two ends. Germline lookup yields CDR1 SGHAT and CDR2 FQNNGV. CDR3 sequence reads: CASSLDLAPTYNEQFF. CDR3 DNA: TGTGCCAGCAGCTTAGATTTAGCGCCGACCTACAATGAGCAGTTCTTC.

This clone has a single count. The chain uses TRBV27 and TRBJ2-3; unclear D gene. The CDR3 extends over 20 amino acids. Deletions cut 5 bases from V and 0 bases from J, with 27 bases between. Per the germline V gene, CDR1 is MNHEY and CDR2 is SMNVEV (reference sequence). The CDR3 is CASSHSKITFALPSTDTQYF. The DNA for the CDR3 is TGTGCCAGCAGTCACTCGAAGATAACTTTTGCTTTGCCTAGCACAGATACGCAGTATTTT.

The chain recombines TRBV6-5 with TRBJ2-2; the D gene is possibly TRBD2 (5 bases). Germline-derived CDR1 and CDR2 are MNHEY and SVGAGI. The CDR3 runs 15 residues. V shed 6 bases and J shed 1 base, with 12 bases lying between them. For the CDR3, the DNA is TGTGCCAGCAGCCGCACTAGTGTGAACACCGGGGAGCTGTTTTTT. Translation: CASSRTSVNTGELFF.

The sample holds one count of this clone. CDR3 amino acids: CASSLGGGWSYEQYF. CDR3 nucleotide sequence: TGCGCCAGCAGCTTGGGAGGGGGCTGGTCCTACGAGCAGTACTTC. The chain uses TRBV5-1 and TRBJ2-7, with 7 bases matching TRBD1. Germline V gives CDR1 SGHRS, CDR2 YFSETQ. The V segment lost 0 bases and the J segment 1 base; nucleotides outside the gene matches: 4. The CDR3 is made up of 15 amino acids.

The V and J genes are TRBV19 and TRBJ2-2, with D possibly matching TRBD1 (6 bases). This CDR3 has 14 amino acids. V shed 4 bases and J shed 5 bases, with 11 bases lying between them. In germline, CDR1 is LNHDA, CDR2 SQIVND (reference sequence). CDR3 nucleotides: TGTGCCAGTAGTACTCAGGGGACGACCGGGGAGCTGTTTTTT. Its translation: CASSTQGTTGELFF.

The V and J genes are TRBV9 and TRBJ2-3; TRBD2 is a possible D gene (6 bases). The V gene lost 1 base and the J gene lost 1 base, with 13 bases spanning the gap. This CDR3 is built from 16 residues. Germline loops: CDR1 SGDLS, CDR2 YYNGEE. The CDR3 nucleotides read TGTGCCAGCAGCGTAATGCAGGGAGGAGGCACAGATACGCAGTATTTT. As protein: CASSVMQGGGTDTQYF.

The rearrangement links TRBV27 to TRBJ2-3; perhaps D is TRBD1 or TRBD2 (5 bases each). Germline lookup yields CDR1 MNHEY and CDR2 SMNVEV (reference sequence). V lost 6 bases and J 1 base, leaving 14 bases between the germline ends. CDR3 length equals 15 residues. CDR3 nucleotides: TGTGCCAGCAGGCTTGGGACGGATCGCACAGATACGCAGTATTTT. It encodes CASRLGTDRTDTQYF.

This clone was seen at least ten times. The chain uses TRBV2 and TRBJ2-4; D gene unclear. V gave up 4 bases and J gave up 0 bases, with 7 bases separating them. Germline-derived CDR1 and CDR2 are SNHLY and FYNNEI. The CDR3 consists of 14 residues. The CDR3 sequence: CASSGSLAKNIQYF. The DNA of the CDR3 is TGTGCCAGCAGTGGCTCCCTAGCCAAAAACATTCAGTACTTC.

Regarding this clone: This is likely an artifact of a read error, given a far larger clone one base away. The same CDR3 arises from other DNA sequences in this sample as well. The chain joins TRBV10-3 to TRBJ2-1; tentatively, D is TRBD2 (6 bases). The length of the CDR3 is 15 residues. V shed 0 bases and J shed 8 bases, with 14 bases lying between them. Germline V gene sequence: CDR1 ENHRY, CDR2 SYGVKD. CDR3 DNA: TGTGCCATCAGTGAGTCCATGGGACTGGCGTATGAGCAGTTCTTC. This translates into CAISESMGLAYEQFF.

The V gene is TRBV7-8, the J gene TRBJ2-5; TRBD2 might be the D (5 bases). The J call may be faulty, since TRBJ2-7 better matches the DNA end. This CDR3 spans 13 amino acids. Germline V gene data show CDR1 as SGHVS and CDR2 as FQNEAQ. This CDR3 is CASSLGTSHEQYF. In nucleotides, the CDR3 is TGTGCCAGCAGCTTAGGGACTTCCCACGAGCAGTACTTC.

This chain joins TRBV18 and TRBJ1-3, with D unresolved. Germline lookup yields CDR1 KGHSH and CDR2 LQKENI. The CDR3 is 12 residues long. The germline V and J ends were trimmed by 6 bases and 4 bases, with 7 bases remaining between them. CDR3 amino acids: CASSPTGNTIYF. CDR3 nucleotide sequence: TGTGCCAGCTCCCCCACAGGAAACACCATATATTTT.

This rearrangement joins TRBV6-1 to TRBJ2-7; 7 nucleotides align to TRBD1. The V gene end was trimmed by 6 bases and the J gene end by 0 bases; junction bases not matched to a gene: 5. Per germline, CDR1 MNHNS and CDR2 SASEGT. The CDR3 spans 14 residues. CDR3: CASRGQASSYEQYF. Written as DNA, the CDR3 is TGTGCCAGCAGAGGACAGGCAAGCTCCTACGAGCAGTACTTC.